Sequencing of this T cell receptor (beta chain) was carried out in a study of OX40 agonist ivuxolimab in advanced cancers. Clones were read by immunoSEQ multiplex PCR, and TCRdb kept only the in-frame ones, dropping some. Here the sample spans tens of thousands of clones, about three quarters being singletons. In this sample, this clone turned up a few times. The germline gives CDR1 SGHTA, CDR2 FQGNSA. V was pared by 2 bases and J by 0 bases, with 7 bases of the junction left unmatched. This CDR3 region has 18 residues. The J gene is TRBJ2-1, the V gene TRBV7-2; 10 positions match TRBD2. The sequenced sample was CD4+ or CD8+ T cells sorted from blood, obtained in a trial of the OX40 agonist ivuxolimab. The clonotype comes from an adult with an advanced solid tumor such as melanoma, head and neck, liver or kidney cancer. For the CDR3, the DNA is TGTGCCAGCAGCTTAAGAGGACTAGCGGAGAGCTCCTACAATGAGCAGTTCTTC. It yields the protein CASSLRGLAESSYNEQFF.